Listed here are 28 T cell receptor beta chains from one sample, sequenced in a study of blood T cell repertoires in COVID-19. TCRdb's table, derived via immunoSEQ multiplex PCR, lists solely in-frame clones and lacks some. Among around 140,000 clones, about 89% were seen once, and the ten largest hold approximately 40%. The specimen was peripheral blood. All receptors derive from a man in his forties or fifties who had recovered from COVID-19.

This clone has a single count. This chain uses TRBV6-6 with TRBJ1-1; D gene unclear. The CDR3 totals 14 residues. Germline V lookup: CDR1 MNHNY, CDR2 SVGAGI (reference sequence). The V and J ends lost 4 bases and 1 base respectively, with 10 bases between them. CDR3 protein: CASSWERPNTEAFF. CDR3 coding DNA: TGTGCCAGCAGTTGGGAGAGGCCGAACACTGAAGCTTTCTTT.

This clone was observed a single time. V is TRBV10-3 and J is TRBJ2-5; D remains ambiguous. This CDR3 is 12 amino acids long. V dropped 0 bases and J dropped 5 bases, with 4 bases sitting between them. Germline CDR1 and CDR2: ENHRY and SYGVKD. The CDR3 sequence is CAISESSETQYF. CDR3 nucleotide sequence: TGTGCCATCAGTGAGTCTTCGGAGACCCAGTACTTC.

The gene calls are TRBV4-3 and TRBJ2-7, with 8 nucleotides matching TRBD1. Germline CDR1 is LGHNA and CDR2 is YSLEER. The CDR3 runs to 15 residues. J gave up 2 bases and V 2 bases, and 5 bases lay outside the gene matches. The CDR3 DNA reads TGCGCCAGCAGCCAATCACAGGGGGTCGCCTACGAGCAGTACTTC. Translating gives CASSQSQGVAYEQYF.

Comments on this clone: Other DNA sequences in this specimen translate into the identical CDR3. The chain carries TRBV6-1 and TRBJ1-1, with D possibly being TRBD1 (5 bases). The CDR3 loop spans 13 amino acids. The V gene lost 0 bases and the J gene lost 4 bases, with 6 bases spanning the gap. The germline gives CDR1 MNHNS, CDR2 SASEGT. CDR3 amino acids: CASSEARGTEAFF. DNA for the CDR3: TGTGCCAGCAGTGAAGCTAGGGGCACTGAAGCTTTCTTT.

The J gene is TRBJ2-2, the V gene TRBV10-2; TRBD1 aligns across 10 bases. The J segment lost 1 base and the V segment lost 3 bases, leaving 5 bases of the junction unmatched. Looked up from germline, CDR1 is WSHSY and CDR2 is SAAADI. This CDR3 spans 17 amino acids. The DNA of the CDR3 is TGCGCCAGCAGTGAACCAGGGACAGGGGAGAACACCGGGGAGCTGTTTTTT. This codes for CASSEPGTGENTGELFF.

V gene TRBV11-3 combines with J gene TRBJ1-2; a possible D gene is TRBD1 (5 bases). Trimming removed 5 bases from V and 5 bases from J, with 15 bases in between. CDR3 length: 14 residues. CDR1 and CDR2 from the germline V gene are SGHNT and YENEEA. CDR3 loop: CASSPGTADYGYTF. The CDR3 DNA is TGTGCCAGCAGCCCCGGGACTGCGGATTATGGCTACACCTTC.

The chain has TRBV6-4 and TRBJ1-1; 10 bases fit TRBD1. There are 12 residues in the CDR3. Germline-derived CDR1 and CDR2 are MRHNA and SNTAGT. V lost 6 bases and J lost 11; bases outside the gene matches: 6. The CDR3, as DNA: TGTGCCAGCAGCACCGGGACAGGGGAGGCTTTCTTT. It translates to CASSTGTGEAFF.

V and J are TRBV7-2 and TRBJ2-7; D is undetermined. Germline CDR1 and CDR2: SGHTA and FQGNSA. CDR3 size: 14 residues. With 5 bases removed from V and 3 bases from J, the gap between germline ends came to 14 bases. In nucleotides, the CDR3 is TGTGCCAGCAGCGACCTAACTACGGGCTACGAGCAGTACTTC. Translating gives CASSDLTTGYEQYF.

This chain connects TRBV28 to TRBJ1-6; the D gene is possibly TRBD1 (5 bases). The CDR3 totals 16 residues. The germline gives CDR1 MDHEN, CDR2 SYDVKM. The V and J ends lost 2 bases and 7 bases respectively, with 15 bases between them. Written as DNA, the CDR3 is TGTGCCAGCAGTTTACCGCTGGGGCAATCGAATTCACCCCTCCACTTT. Protein: CASSLPLGQSNSPLHF. The entire variable domain, with the rest obtained from reference TRBV28 and TRBJ1-6, is as follows: DVKVTQSSRYLVKRTGEKVFLECVQDMDHENMFWYRQDPGLGLRLIYFSYDVKMKEKGDIPEGYSVSREKKERFSLILESASTNQTSMYLCASSLPLGQSNSPLHFGNGTRLTVT.

This chain joins TRBV10-3 and TRBJ2-3; TRBD1 agrees at 12 bases. The V segment lost 3 bases and the J segment 4 bases; nucleotides outside the gene matches: 8. The germline gives CDR1 ENHRY, CDR2 SYGVKD. This CDR3 has 17 residues. The CDR3 DNA follows: TGTGCCATCAGTGATCCGGGACAGGGGGCAGGAGCAGATACGCAGTATTTT. Protein sequence: CAISDPGQGAGADTQYF.

This clone was seen only once. J is TRBJ2-3 and V is TRBV5-1, with D tentatively TRBD2 (6 bases). Trimming shortened V by 4 bases and J by 2 bases, and 17 bases separated the two germline ends. CDR1 and CDR2 (germline): SGHRS, YFSETQ. CDR3 length: 16 residues. CDR3 nucleotides: TGCGCCAGCAGCCCGGAGGGGCGGGGAATCACAGATACGCAGTATTTT. Protein sequence: CASSPEGRGITDTQYF.

The chain's CDR3 is CASSESRQDRANTGELFF. The CDR3 bases are TGCGCCAGCAGTGAGTCGCGCCAGGACAGGGCGAACACCGGGGAGCTGTTTTTT. This sequence joins TRBV10-1 and TRBJ2-2, with 8 positions matching TRBD1. V lost 0 bases, J lost 0 bases, and 6 bases stayed unmatched. Per germline, CDR1 WNHNN and CDR2 SYGVQD (reference sequence). The length of the CDR3 is 18 residues.

The CDR3 spells CASSPGQKNTEAFF. CDR3 bases: TGTGCCAGCAGCCCGGGACAGAAGAACACTGAAGCTTTCTTT. The gene calls are TRBV5-4 and TRBJ1-1; TRBD1 aligns across 7 bases. The ends lost 4 bases at V and 1 base at J; junction bases unmatched: 4. There are 14 residues in the CDR3. Per the germline V gene, CDR1 is SGHNT and CDR2 is YYREEE (reference sequence).

V is TRBV11-3 and J is TRBJ1-1, with D perhaps TRBD1 (6 bases). Germline CDR1 SGHNT, CDR2 YENEEA. The CDR3 covers 15 residues. V lost 4 bases and J lost 4, with 16 bases in between. The CDR3 spells CASSSGRGGSTEAFF. In nucleotides, the CDR3 is TGTGCCAGCAGCTCAGGCAGGGGCGGAAGCACTGAAGCTTTCTTT.

V is TRBV18 and J is TRBJ2-3; perhaps TRBD1 as D (6 bases). Deletions cut 8 bases from V and 0 bases from J, with 12 bases between. Germline lookup yields CDR1 KGHSH and CDR2 LQKENI. The CDR3 is 14 amino acids. CDR3 region: CASLGQTSTDTQYF. CDR3 DNA: TGTGCCAGCCTTGGACAGACTAGCACAGATACGCAGTATTTT.

This clone appeared a single time. The chain uses TRBV18 and TRBJ1-1, with no clear D. The CDR3 length is 15 residues. The germline CDR1 and CDR2 sequences are KGHSH and LQKENI. V lost 6 bases, J lost 5 bases, and 19 bases lay in between. The CDR3 bases are TGTGCCAGCTCGTCGGTGGGCCTGACGGGGACTGAAGCTTTCTTT. It codes for CASSSVGLTGTEAFF.

The chain employs TRBV28 and TRBJ2-7; 10 bases match TRBD2. The CDR3 sequence is 15 residues long. The junction had 3 bases not matched to a gene; V was cut back by 3 bases and J by 1 base. The germline V gene has CDR1 MDHEN and CDR2 SYDVKM. This CDR3 is CASSFGLAVSYEQYF. For the CDR3, the DNA is TGTGCCAGCAGTTTTGGACTAGCGGTTTCCTACGAGCAGTACTTC.

The chain couples TRBV10-3 to TRBJ1-5; TRBD1 is a possible D gene (6 bases). The CDR3 is made up of 14 amino acids. V lost 3 bases and J 6 bases, leaving 12 bases between the germline ends. Germline CDR1 and CDR2: ENHRY and SYGVKD. DNA of the CDR3: TGTGCCATCAGTGAATCGCGGGGGCCTCAGCCCCAGCATTTT. Encoded protein: CAISESRGPQPQHF.

This rearrangement joins TRBV7-2 to TRBJ1-1; TRBD1 matches at 8 bases. The CDR3 is 14 residues long. J gave up 4 bases and V 4 bases, and 5 bases lay outside the gene matches. Per germline, CDR1 SGHTA and CDR2 FQGNSA. The CDR3: CASSSDRGSTEAFF. DNA of the CDR3: TGTGCCAGCAGCTCCGACAGGGGAAGCACTGAAGCTTTCTTT.

The chain is built from TRBV19 and TRBJ1-4; 8 bases agree with TRBD1. The CDR3 spans 18 residues. Unmatched junction bases numbered 13, after V lost 4 bases and J lost 3 bases. Germline V gives CDR1 LNHDA, CDR2 SQIVND (reference sequence). CDR3 DNA sequence: TGTGCCAGTAGTACGTTACCGGGACAGGTCAAGTCTAATGAAAAACTGTTTTTT. Translating gives CASSTLPGQVKSNEKLFF.

The V gene is TRBV18, the J gene TRBJ1-2; D ambiguous. The CDR3 totals 13 residues. The germline V gene encodes CDR1 KGHSH and CDR2 LQKENI. Trimming left V 2 bases short and J 6 bases short, with 10 bases between. The CDR3 bases are TGTGCCAGCTCACCAGAACAGAACCATGGCTACACCTTC. Translating it yields CASSPEQNHGYTF. The complete variable domain, with remaining parts taken from reference TRBV18 and TRBJ1-2, reads NAGVMQNPRHLVRRRGQEARLRCSPMKGHSHVYWYRQLPEEGLKFMVYLQKENIIDESGMPKERFSAEFPKEGPSILRIQQVVRGDSAAYFCASSPEQNHGYTFGSGTRLTVV.

This clone appeared a single time. J is TRBJ1-5 and V is TRBV19; 7 nucleotides agree with TRBD1. Unmatched junction bases numbered 6, after V lost 7 bases and J lost 3 bases. This CDR3 comprises 14 residues. Per the germline V gene, CDR1 is LNHDA and CDR2 is SQIVND (reference sequence). The CDR3 DNA follows: TGTGCCAGTATAGGACAGGACCTCAATCAGCCCCAGCATTTT. Protein: CASIGQDLNQPQHF.

The CDR3 reads CASSKAAGPMDTGELFF. In nucleotides, the CDR3 is TGTGCCAGCAGCAAAGCGGCAGGGCCGATGGACACCGGGGAGCTGTTTTTT. The V call is TRBV21-1, the J call TRBJ2-2; the DNA was not used to check the table's D call, TRBD1. TRBV21-1 is a known pseudogene. This CDR3 region has 17 residues.

The CDR3 loop is CASSSPGQGTSSGNTIYF. The CDR3 DNA reads as TGTGCCAGCAGCTCTCCGGGACAGGGGACGAGCTCTGGAAACACCATATATTTT. The chain employs TRBV7-2 and TRBJ1-3, with 10 bases matching TRBD1. The V and J ends lost 4 bases and 0 bases, in that order; junction bases with no gene match: 9. CDR1 is SGHTA and CDR2 is FQGNSA in the germline V gene. The CDR3 contains 18 residues.

V gene TRBV16 combines with J gene TRBJ1-1, with D perhaps matching TRBD1 (5 bases). The V gene lost 4 bases and the J gene lost 5 bases, with 11 bases spanning the gap. This CDR3 has 13 residues. Germline CDR1 reads KGHSY; CDR2 reads FQNENV. This CDR3 is CASSLFQGTEAFF. CDR3 in DNA: TGTGCCAGCAGCCTATTCCAGGGTACTGAAGCTTTCTTT.

This clone showed up just once. The J gene is TRBJ1-1, the V gene TRBV19; TRBD1 aligns across 7 bases. The CDR3 loop spans 17 amino acids. Trimming cost V 3 bases and J 0 bases; bases outside gene matches: 10. Per the germline V gene, CDR1 is LNHDA and CDR2 is SQIVND (reference sequence). CDR3 residues: CASSMKYRTGVNTEAFF. Here the CDR3 DNA reads TGTGCCAGTAGTATGAAGTACAGGACAGGTGTGAACACTGAAGCTTTCTTT.

The genes are TRBV9 and TRBJ1-2; TRBD1 matches at 10 bases. V lost 0 bases, J lost 6 bases, and 5 bases stayed unmatched. The length of the CDR3 is 15 residues. CDR1 and CDR2 from the germline V gene are SGDLS and YYNGEE. The CDR3 nucleotides are TGTGCCAGCAGCGTAGCTGGACAGGGGGATCATGGCTACACCTTC. Translation: CASSVAGQGDHGYTF.

V and J are TRBV11-2 and TRBJ2-7; a weak D match, TRBD2 (5 bases). Germline V gene sequence: CDR1 SGHAT, CDR2 FQNNGV. Trimming shortened V by 4 bases and J by 6 bases, and 13 bases separated the two germline ends. The CDR3 is 13 amino acids. CDR3 in DNA: TGTGCCAGCAGCTCCGCCCCGGGGAGCGAGCAGTACTTC. This encodes CASSSAPGSEQYF.